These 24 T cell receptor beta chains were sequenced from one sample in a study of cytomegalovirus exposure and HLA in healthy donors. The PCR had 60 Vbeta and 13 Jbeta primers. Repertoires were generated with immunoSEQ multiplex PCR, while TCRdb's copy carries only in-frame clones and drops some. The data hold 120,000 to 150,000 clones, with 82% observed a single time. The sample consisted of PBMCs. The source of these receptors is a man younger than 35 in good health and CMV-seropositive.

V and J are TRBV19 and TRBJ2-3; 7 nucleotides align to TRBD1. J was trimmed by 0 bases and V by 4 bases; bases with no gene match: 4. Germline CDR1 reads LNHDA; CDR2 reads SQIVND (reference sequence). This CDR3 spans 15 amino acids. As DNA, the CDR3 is TGTGCCAGTAGTACGACAGGGCCTAGCACAGATACGCAGTATTTT. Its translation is CASSTTGPSTDTQYF. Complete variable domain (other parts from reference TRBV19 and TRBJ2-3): DGGITQSPKYLFRKEGQNVTLSCEQNLNHDAMYWYRQDPGQGLRLIYYSQIVNDFQKGDIAEGYSVSREKKESFPLTVTSAQKNPTAFYLCASSTTGPSTDTQYFGPGTRLTVL.

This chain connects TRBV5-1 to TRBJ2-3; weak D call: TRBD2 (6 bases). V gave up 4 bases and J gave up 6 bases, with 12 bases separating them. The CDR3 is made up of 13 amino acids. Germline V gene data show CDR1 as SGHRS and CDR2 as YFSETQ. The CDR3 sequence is CASSRVLADTQYF. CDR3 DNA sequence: TGCGCCAGCAGCAGAGTTCTAGCGGATACGCAGTATTTT.

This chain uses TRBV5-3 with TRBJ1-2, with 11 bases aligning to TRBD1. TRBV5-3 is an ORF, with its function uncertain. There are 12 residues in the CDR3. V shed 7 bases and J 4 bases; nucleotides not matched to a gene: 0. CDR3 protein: CARGQGAYGYTF. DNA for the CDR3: TGTGCCAGAGGACAGGGGGCCTATGGCTACACCTTC.

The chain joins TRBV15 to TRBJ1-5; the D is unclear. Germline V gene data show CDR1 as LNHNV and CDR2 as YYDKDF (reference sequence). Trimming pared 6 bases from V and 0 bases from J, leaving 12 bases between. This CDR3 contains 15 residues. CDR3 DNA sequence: TGTGCCACCAGTCGTTCCCGGGGTAGCAATCAGCCCCAGCATTTT. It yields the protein CATSRSRGSNQPQHF.

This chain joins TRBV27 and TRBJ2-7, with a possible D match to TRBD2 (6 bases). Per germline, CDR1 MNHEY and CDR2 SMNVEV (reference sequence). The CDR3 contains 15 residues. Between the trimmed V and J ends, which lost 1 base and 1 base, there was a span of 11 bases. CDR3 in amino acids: CASSLLTGDSYEQYF. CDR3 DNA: TGTGCCAGCAGTTTATTGACGGGGGATTCCTACGAGCAGTACTTC.

CDR3 nucleotide sequence: TGTGCCAGCAGCTTAGAGGAAGACAGTAACACTGAAGCTTTCTTT. Its protein product is CASSLEEDSNTEAFF. The V and J genes are TRBV11-2 and TRBJ1-1, with D possibly TRBD1 on 5 matching bases. V dropped 0 bases and J dropped 2 bases, with 10 bases sitting between them. Germline CDR1 and CDR2: SGHAT and FQNNGV. There are 15 residues in the CDR3.

DNA of the CDR3: TGTGCCAGCAGCGGACGGAGCATCACTAGGCCTGAAGCTTTCTTT. It codes for CASSGRSITRPEAFF. The chain has TRBV28 and TRBJ1-1; no clear D. Germline CDR1 and CDR2: MDHEN and SYDVKM. Trimming cost V 6 bases and J 6 bases, with 20 bases left between them. The CDR3 is 15 amino acids.

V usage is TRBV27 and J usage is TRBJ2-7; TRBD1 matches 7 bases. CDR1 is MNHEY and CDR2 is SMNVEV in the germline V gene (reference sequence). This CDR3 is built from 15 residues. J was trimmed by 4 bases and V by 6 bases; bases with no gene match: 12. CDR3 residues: CASSDGQVAGYEQYF. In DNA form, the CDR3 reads TGTGCCAGCAGCGATGGACAGGTCGCAGGGTACGAGCAGTACTTC.

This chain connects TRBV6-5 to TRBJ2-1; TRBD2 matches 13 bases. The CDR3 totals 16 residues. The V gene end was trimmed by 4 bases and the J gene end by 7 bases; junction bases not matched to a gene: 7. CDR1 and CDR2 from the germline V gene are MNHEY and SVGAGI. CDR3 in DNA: TGTGCCAGCAGTTTTCCGGGACTAGCGGGACAAAATGAGCAGTTCTTC. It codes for CASSFPGLAGQNEQFF.

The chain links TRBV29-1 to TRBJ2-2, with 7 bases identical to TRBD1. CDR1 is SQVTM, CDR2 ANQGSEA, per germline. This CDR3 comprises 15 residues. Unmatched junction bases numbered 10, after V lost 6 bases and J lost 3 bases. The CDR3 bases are TGCAGCGTCTCCTTACAGGGGCTATACACCGGGGAGCTGTTTTTT. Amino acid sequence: CSVSLQGLYTGELFF.

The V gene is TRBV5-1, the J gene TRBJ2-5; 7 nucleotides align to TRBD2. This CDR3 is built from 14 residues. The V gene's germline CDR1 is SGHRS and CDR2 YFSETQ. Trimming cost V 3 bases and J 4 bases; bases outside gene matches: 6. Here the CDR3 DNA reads TGCGCCAGCAGCTCCGGGGAGGGAGGAGAGACCCAGTACTTC. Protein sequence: CASSSGEGGETQYF.

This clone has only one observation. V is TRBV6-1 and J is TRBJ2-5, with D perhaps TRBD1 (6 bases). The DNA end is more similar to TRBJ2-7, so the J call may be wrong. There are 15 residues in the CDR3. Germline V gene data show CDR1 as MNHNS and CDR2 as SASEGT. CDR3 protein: CASSEGRTVTYEQYF. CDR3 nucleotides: TGTGCCAGCAGTGAAGGTAGGACAGTCACCTACGAGCAGTACTTC.

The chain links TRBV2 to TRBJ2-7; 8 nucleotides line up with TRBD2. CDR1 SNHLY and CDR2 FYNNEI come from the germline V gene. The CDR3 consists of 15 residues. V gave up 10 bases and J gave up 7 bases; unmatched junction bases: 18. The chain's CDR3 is CAILSGDGREWEQYF. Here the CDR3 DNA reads TGTGCCATTTTATCGGGAGACGGGAGGGAGTGGGAGCAGTACTTC.

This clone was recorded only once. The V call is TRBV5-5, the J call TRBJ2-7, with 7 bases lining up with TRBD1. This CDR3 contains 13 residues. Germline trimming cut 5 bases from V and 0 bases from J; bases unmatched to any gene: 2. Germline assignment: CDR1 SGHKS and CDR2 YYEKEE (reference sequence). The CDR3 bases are TGTGCCAGCAGAGGGGACAGCTCCTACGAGCAGTACTTC. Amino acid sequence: CASRGDSSYEQYF.

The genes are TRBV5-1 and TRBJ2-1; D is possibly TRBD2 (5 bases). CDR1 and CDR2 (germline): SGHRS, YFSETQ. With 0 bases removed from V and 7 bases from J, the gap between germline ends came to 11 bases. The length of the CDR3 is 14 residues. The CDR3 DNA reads TGCGCCAGCAGCTTGGCGGGCTCGGGGAATGAGCAGTTCTTC. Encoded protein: CASSLAGSGNEQFF.

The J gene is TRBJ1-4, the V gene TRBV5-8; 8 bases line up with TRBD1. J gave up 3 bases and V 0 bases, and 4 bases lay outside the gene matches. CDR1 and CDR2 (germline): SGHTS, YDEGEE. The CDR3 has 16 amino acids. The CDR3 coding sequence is TGTGCCAGCAGCTTGGGGCGGACAGGGTCTAATGAAAAACTGTTTTTT. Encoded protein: CASSLGRTGSNEKLFF.

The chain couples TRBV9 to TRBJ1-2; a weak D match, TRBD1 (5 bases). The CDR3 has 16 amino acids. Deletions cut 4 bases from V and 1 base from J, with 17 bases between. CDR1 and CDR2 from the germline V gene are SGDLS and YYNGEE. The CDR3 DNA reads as TGTGCCAGCAGCCTTCGGGGGGAAGGAGTTAACTATGGCTACACCTTC. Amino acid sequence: CASSLRGEGVNYGYTF. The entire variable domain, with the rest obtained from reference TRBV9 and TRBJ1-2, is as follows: DSGVTQTPKHLITATGQRVTLRCSPRSGDLSVYWYQQSLDQGLQFLIQYYNGEERAKGNILERFSAQQFPDLHSELNLSSLELGDSALYFCASSLRGEGVNYGYTFGSGTRLTVV.

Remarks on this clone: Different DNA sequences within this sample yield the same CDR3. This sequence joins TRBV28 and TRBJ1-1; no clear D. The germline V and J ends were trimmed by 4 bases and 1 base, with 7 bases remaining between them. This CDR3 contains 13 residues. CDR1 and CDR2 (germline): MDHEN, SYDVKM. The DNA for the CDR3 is TGTGCCAGCAGTTCCCCGCGGAACACTGAAGCTTTCTTT. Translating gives CASSSPRNTEAFF.

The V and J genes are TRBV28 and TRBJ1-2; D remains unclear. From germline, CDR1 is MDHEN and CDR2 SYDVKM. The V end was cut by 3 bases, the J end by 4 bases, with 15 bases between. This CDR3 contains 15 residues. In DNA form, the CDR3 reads TGTGCCAGCAGTTTTCCCTCCCGAGGAACCTATGGCTACACCTTC. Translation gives CASSFPSRGTYGYTF.

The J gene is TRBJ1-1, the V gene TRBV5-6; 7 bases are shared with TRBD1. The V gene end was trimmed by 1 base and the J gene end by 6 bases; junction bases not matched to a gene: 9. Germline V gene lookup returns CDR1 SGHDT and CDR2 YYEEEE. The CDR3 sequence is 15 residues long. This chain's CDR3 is CASSLRDRWAAEAFF. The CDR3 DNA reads TGTGCCAGCAGCTTGCGGGACAGATGGGCGGCTGAAGCTTTCTTT.

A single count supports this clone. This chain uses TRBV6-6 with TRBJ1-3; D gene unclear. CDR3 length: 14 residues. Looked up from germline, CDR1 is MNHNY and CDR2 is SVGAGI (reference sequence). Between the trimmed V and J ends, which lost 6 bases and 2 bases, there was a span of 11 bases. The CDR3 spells CASSEPPAGNTIYF. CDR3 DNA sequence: TGTGCCAGCAGCGAACCCCCAGCTGGAAACACCATATATTTT.

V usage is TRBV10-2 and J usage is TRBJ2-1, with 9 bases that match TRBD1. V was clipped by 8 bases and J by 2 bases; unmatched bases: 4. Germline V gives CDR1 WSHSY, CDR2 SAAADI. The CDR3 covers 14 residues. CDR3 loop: CASLGQGAYNEQFF. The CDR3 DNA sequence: TGCGCCAGCCTGGGACAGGGCGCCTACAATGAGCAGTTCTTC.

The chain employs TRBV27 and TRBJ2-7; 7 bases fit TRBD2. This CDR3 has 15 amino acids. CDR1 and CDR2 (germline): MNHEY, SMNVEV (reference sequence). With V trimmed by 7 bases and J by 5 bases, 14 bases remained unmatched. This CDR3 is CASTPSAMGGNEQYF. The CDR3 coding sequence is TGTGCCAGCACCCCAAGTGCAATGGGGGGGAACGAGCAGTACTTC.

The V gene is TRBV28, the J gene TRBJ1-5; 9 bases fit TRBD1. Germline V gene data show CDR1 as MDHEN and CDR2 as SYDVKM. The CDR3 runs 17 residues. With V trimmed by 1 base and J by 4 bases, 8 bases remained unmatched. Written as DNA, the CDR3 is TGTGCCAGCAGTTTATACCGGACAGGGGAGGCTAATCAGCCCCAGCATTTT. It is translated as CASSLYRTGEANQPQHF. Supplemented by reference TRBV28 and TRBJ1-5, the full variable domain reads DVKVTQSSRYLVKRTGEKVFLECVQDMDHENMFWYRQDPGLGLRLIYFSYDVKMKEKGDIPEGYSVSREKKERFSLILESASTNQTSMYLCASSLYRTGEANQPQHFGDGTRLSIL.